The clone carrying this TCR beta chain was seen more than once but under ten times. Its antigen is still unknown. TCRdb independently ran MiXCR on the RT-PCR reads; one entry per CDR3 protein. The sample has under 200,000 distinct CDR3 sequences; about 10% are singletons. This record belongs to a study of response to subunit inactivated influenza vaccine. Study-wide results and limits: With each seasonal influenza vaccination, the authors suggested, few new T cells are recruited.

Germline V gene data show CDR1 as SQVTM and CDR2 as ANQGSEA. The V and J ends lost 0 bases and 3 bases respectively, with 18 bases between them. This CDR3 is built from 16 residues. The TCR originated in a man aged 50 to 75 who received an inactivated influenza vaccine. Sequencing was performed on CD8+ T cells sorted from PBMCs, taken less than 25 months after vaccination. The J gene is TRBJ2-7, the V gene TRBV29-1, with D tentatively TRBD2 (5 bases). The CDR3 loop reads CSVEDPRETTGYEQYF. The CDR3 region has the DNA TGCAGCGTTGAAGATCCAAGGGAGACTACGGGCTACGAGCAGTACTTC.